What follows describes a single T cell receptor (beta chain). Its antigen is currently unknown. This sample was included in a study of cytomegalovirus exposure and HLA in healthy donors. Findings of the study overall: In a later analysis, donors in an Asian-associated ancestry cluster reportedly had fewer N-insertions in productive TCRs than the cohort mean. Researchers left out some V segments, among them TRBV6-2 and TRBV6-3, as indistinguishable. A link between a missense DCLRE1C variant and TCR beta V- and J-gene trimming emerged from a later analysis.

Germline V gene sequence: CDR1 SGHNT, CDR2 YYREEE (reference sequence). The CDR3 is made up of 15 amino acids. Deletions cut 5 bases from V and 5 bases from J, with 14 bases between. Primers included in the PCR were 60 Vbeta and 13 Jbeta primers. In the study's own analysis: Approximately 12 million of the approximately 80 million unique TCR beta chains counted in a later analysis were shared. The method was immunoSEQ multiplex PCR; TCRdb's version includes in-frame clones alone and lacks a portion of them. The D gene and trimming were derived from the DNA, and the V and J assignments and clone size from that table. The sample lists approximately 190,000 clones, 60% to 80% seen once, with approximately 2.1% in the top ten.

The specimen sequenced was PBMCs. The chain uses TRBV5-4 and TRBJ1-6; D possibly corresponds to TRBD1 (5 bases). The receptor's source is a woman aged 25 to 39 in good health and CMV-seropositive. The CDR3, as DNA: TGTGCCAGCAGTCAAGGACGGACAAATAATTCACCCCTCCACTTT. Amino acids: CASSQGRTNNSPLHF.